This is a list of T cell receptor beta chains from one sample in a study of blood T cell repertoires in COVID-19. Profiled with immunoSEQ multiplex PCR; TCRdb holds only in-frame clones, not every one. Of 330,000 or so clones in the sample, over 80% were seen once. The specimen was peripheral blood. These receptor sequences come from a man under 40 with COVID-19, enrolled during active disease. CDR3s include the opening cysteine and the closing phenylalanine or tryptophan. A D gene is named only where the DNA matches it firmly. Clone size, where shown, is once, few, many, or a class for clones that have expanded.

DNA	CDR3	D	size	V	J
TGTGCCAGCAGCTCCACCGACAGGGGATATAATTCACCCCTCCACTTT	CASSSTDRGYNSPLHF	TRBD1	NA	TRBV5-6	TRBJ1-6
TGTGCCATCAGGGACAGGGGTGATGGCTACACCTTC	CAIRDRGDGYTF	TRBD1	NA	TRBV10-3	TRBJ1-2
TGCAGCGTTGAAGGCGACTCGAACACCGGGGAGCTGTTTTTT	CSVEGDSNTGELFF	NA	NA	TRBV29-1	TRBJ2-2
TGTGCCAGCAGCGCGGGACAGGGGTCCTACAATGAGCAGTTCTTC	CASSAGQGSYNEQFF	TRBD1	NA	TRBV9	TRBJ2-1
TGTGCCAGCAGCGTAGTGGGACAGGGGTTCTATGGCTACACCTTC	CASSVVGQGFYGYTF	TRBD1	NA	TRBV9	TRBJ1-2
TGTGCCAGCTCACCCGACAGGCTCTATGGCTACACCTTC	CASSPDRLYGYTF	NA	NA	TRBV18	TRBJ1-2
TGTGCCAGCAGCTTAGCAGGGGCAGCGGGCTATGGCTACACCTTC	CASSLAGAAGYGYTF	NA	NA	TRBV7-9	TRBJ1-2
TGTGCCAGCAGCCACCCTGGACAGGGGGTCTATGGCTACACCTTC	CASSHPGQGVYGYTF	TRBD1	NA	TRBV3-1/TRBV3-2	TRBJ1-2
TGTGCCAGCAGCCTTGGAGGACAGCGCCAAGAGACCCAGTACTTC	CASSLGGQRQETQYF	NA	NA	TRBV7-9	TRBJ2-5
TGTGCCAGCAGCTGGAGCGGGGGGAGCACAGATACGCAGTATTTT	CASSWSGGSTDTQYF	TRBD2	NA	TRBV7-6	TRBJ2-3
TGCGCCAGCAGTCAATCTTTGTGGAGGCCAAAAGACGGGTACCAAGAGACCCAGTACTTC	CASSQSLWRPKDGYQETQYF	NA	NA	TRBV23-1	TRBJ2-5
TGTGCCAGTGGTCCGGGACTAGCGCTCCCCTACGAGCAGTACTTC	CASGPGLALPYEQYF	TRBD2	NA	TRBV19	TRBJ2-7
TGTGCCACCGACAGGGGATTATATAATTCACCCCTCCACTTT	CATDRGLYNSPLHF	TRBD1	few	TRBV5-5	TRBJ1-6
TGTGCCAGCAGCTTAAGACTTACTGCAACTAATGAAAAACTGTTTTTT	CASSLRLTATNEKLFF	NA	NA	TRBV5-5	TRBJ1-4
TGTGCCAGCAGTTGGAAGTACAGGGTGTCGGGCGAGCAGTACTTC	CASSWKYRVSGEQYF	NA	few	TRBV6-5	TRBJ2-7
TGTGCCAGCAAGTTGGGCAGGGGAACAGATACGCAGTATTTT	CASKLGRGTDTQYF	NA	NA	TRBV6-5	TRBJ2-3
TGTGCCAGCAGTTACAGGACAGGGCGCCAGAACACTGAAGCTTTCTTT	CASSYRTGRQNTEAFF	TRBD1	NA	TRBV6-5	TRBJ1-1
TGCGCCAGCAGCTTGGGACAGGGACCTTTCAACCCGACCACCTACGAGCAGTACTTC	CASSLGQGPFNPTTYEQYF	TRBD1	NA	TRBV5-1	TRBJ2-7
TGTGCCACCAGCAGAGATCCAAACGCGGGTATTCGTGGCTACACCTTC	CATSRDPNAGIRGYTF	NA	NA	TRBV15	TRBJ1-2
TGTGCCAGCATGCAGGGAGGGACTGAAGCTTTCTTT	CASMQGGTEAFF	NA	few	TRBV2	TRBJ1-1
TGTGCCAGCAGTGATGCTAGCGGGGGCGTTTTCTCCTACGAGCAGTACTTC	CASSDASGGVFSYEQYF	TRBD2	NA	TRBV25-1	TRBJ2-7
TGCGCCAGCAGCCGCAAGGACAGGGGAGGTGTCGGCACCGGGGAGCTGTTTTTT	CASSRKDRGGVGTGELFF	TRBD1	NA	TRBV4-3	TRBJ2-2
TGTGCCAGCAGCGTTCGGGGGGAGGGGAGCCCAGATACGCAGTATTTT	CASSVRGEGSPDTQYF	TRBD2	NA	TRBV9	TRBJ2-3
TGTGCCAGCAGCCAAGGCCGACAAGACTATGGCTACACCTTC	CASSQGRQDYGYTF	NA	NA	TRBV14	TRBJ1-2
TGCAGTGCCCCGAAGGGAGCGGAGCAGTTCTTC	CSAPKGAEQFF	NA	NA	TRBV20-1	TRBJ2-1
TGTGCCAGCAGCCCCTCGACAGGGGGATATGGCTACACCTTC	CASSPSTGGYGYTF	TRBD1	NA	TRBV3-1/TRBV3-2	TRBJ1-2
TGTGCCAGCTCACCAAGCGGGGGATCGACTGAAGCTTTCTTT	CASSPSGGSTEAFF	NA	NA	TRBV18	TRBJ1-1
TGTGCCAGCAGTTGGCGAGGGAATGGCTACACCTTC	CASSWRGNGYTF	NA	few	TRBV27	TRBJ1-2
TGTGCCAGCAGCCAAGAAAGCGGGGGATATGGCTACACCTTC	CASSQESGGYGYTF	NA	NA	TRBV14	TRBJ1-2